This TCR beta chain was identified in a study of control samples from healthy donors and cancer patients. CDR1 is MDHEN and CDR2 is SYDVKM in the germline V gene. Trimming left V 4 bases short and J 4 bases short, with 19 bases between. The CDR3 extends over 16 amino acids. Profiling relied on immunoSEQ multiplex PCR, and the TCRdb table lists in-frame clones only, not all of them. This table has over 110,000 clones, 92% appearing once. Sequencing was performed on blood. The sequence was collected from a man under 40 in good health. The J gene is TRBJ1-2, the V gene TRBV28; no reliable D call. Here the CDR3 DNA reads TGTGCCAGCAGTTCACGAAAGGAAGCCCTCTCCTATGGCTACACCTTC. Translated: CASSSRKEALSYGYTF.